Reported below is one T cell receptor (beta chain). Its cognate antigen is unknown. TCRdb fed the 5' RACE reads into MiXCR, producing one record per CDR3 protein. In the table there are around 77,000 distinct CDR3 sequences, 9.5% to 15% of which are singletons. This specimen belongs to a study of early T cells in non-severe SARS-CoV-2 infection. Whole-study context: From unsorted whole blood, bulk RNA was sequenced, and the chains remained unpaired. Regarding the study as a whole: Sequences matched to VDJdb favored anti-spike CD8 responses, while private and CD4 specificities were missed.

The CDR3 covers 11 residues. The germline CDR1 and CDR2 sequences are SQVTM and ANQGSEA. Trimming took 6 bases from V and 4 from J, leaving 6 bases between them. The source material was whole blood, sampled at baseline. This TCR derives from an adult who was a healthcare worker with PCR-confirmed SARS-CoV-2 infection or an uninfected control (not recorded which). The donor label of this sample is uncertain. The gene calls are TRBV29-1 and TRBJ2-2; D is undetermined. CDR3 protein: CSVQFTGELFF. The CDR3 bases are TGCAGCGTACAGTTCACCGGGGAGCTGTTTTTT.